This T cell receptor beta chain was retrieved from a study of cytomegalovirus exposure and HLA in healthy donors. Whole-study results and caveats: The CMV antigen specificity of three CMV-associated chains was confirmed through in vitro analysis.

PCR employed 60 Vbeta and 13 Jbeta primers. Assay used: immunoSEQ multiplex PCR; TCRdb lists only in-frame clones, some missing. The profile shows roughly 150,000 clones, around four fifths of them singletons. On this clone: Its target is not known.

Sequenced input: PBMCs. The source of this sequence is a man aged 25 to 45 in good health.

The CDR3 spells CASSLREVGYEQYF. CDR3 DNA: TGCGCCAGCAGCTTGCGGGAGGTGGGTTACGAGCAGTACTTC. The V call is TRBV5-1, the J call TRBJ2-7; 7 bases match TRBD2. The V gene end was trimmed by 1 base and the J gene end by 4 bases; junction bases not matched to a gene: 5. The CDR3 consists of 14 residues. Looked up from germline, CDR1 is SGHRS and CDR2 is YFSETQ.